The clone carrying this T cell receptor beta chain showed up just a few times. Its antigen is still unknown. Patients with active juvenile idiopathic arthritis donated these samples. These data belong to a study of circulating and synovial CD4+ cells in juvenile arthritis. The assay was immunoSEQ multiplex PCR, and TCRdb's table has in-frame clones only and misses some. This table holds under 40,000 clones, over 90% found once. Whole-study results and caveats: Bulk blood CD4 repertoires were more diverse than these. These blood cells shared more CDR3 sequences with synovium than bulk blood. Vbeta family usage analysis did not detect the pathogenic-like versus bulk difference.

The V gene lost 1 base and the J gene lost 2 bases, with 12 bases spanning the gap. Germline CDR1 is KGHSH and CDR2 is LQKENI. The CDR3 covers 16 residues. The specimen sequenced was CD4+ T cells from blood. The receptor comes from a human donor with juvenile idiopathic arthritis. The chain joins TRBV18 to TRBJ1-3; D remains ambiguous. The CDR3: CASSPQGGNTGNTIYF. The CDR3 DNA is TGTGCCAGCTCACCACAGGGAGGAAATACTGGAAACACCATATATTTT.